These 10 T cell receptor beta chains share one sample of origin, sequenced in a study of blood T cell repertoires in COVID-19. Assay: immunoSEQ multiplex PCR; the TCRdb copy retains only in-frame clones and omits some. This table has 90,000 to 150,000 clones, 70% to 80% appearing once. The specimen sequenced was peripheral blood. The receptor source for this set is a man between 65 and 85 years old with acute or convalescent COVID-19.

The rearrangement links TRBV25-1 to TRBJ2-7, with 7 bases aligning to TRBD1. Germline CDR1 and CDR2: MGHDK and SYGVNS. The CDR3 runs to 15 residues. Trimming took 4 bases from V and 3 from J; bases not matched to a gene: 9. CDR3 bases: TGTGCCAGCAGTGGGGCCAACAGGGGAAGCTACGAGCAGTACTTC. Protein sequence: CASSGANRGSYEQYF.

The chain is built from TRBV5-3 and TRBJ1-4; D gene ambiguous. Being an ORF, TRBV5-3 has a function that is uncertain. The CDR3 extends over 15 amino acids. The V end was cut by 3 bases, the J end by 0 bases, with 9 bases between. CDR3: CARSWVTSTNEKLFF. The CDR3 DNA reads TGTGCCAGAAGCTGGGTGACATCAACTAATGAAAAACTGTTTTTT.

This clone was counted a single time. V usage is TRBV7-8 and J usage is TRBJ2-3; D remains unclear. This CDR3 is built from 13 residues. Germline CDR1 reads SGHVS; CDR2 reads FQNEAQ. V shed 5 bases and J shed 3 bases, with 9 bases lying between them. The CDR3 region is CASSPYVTDTQYF. The CDR3 nucleotides read TGTGCCAGCAGCCCCTACGTGACAGATACGCAGTATTTT.

The chain employs TRBV20-1 and TRBJ1-6; possible D gene TRBD1, 5 bases. CDR1 DFQATT and CDR2 SNEGSKA come from the germline V gene (reference sequence). V lost 3 bases and J lost 7, with 10 bases in between. The CDR3 is made up of 13 amino acids. The CDR3: CSASGTRNSPLHF. The CDR3 region has the DNA TGCAGTGCTAGTGGGACTCGCAATTCACCCCTCCACTTT.

This chain connects TRBV14 to TRBJ2-1; 8 bases align to TRBD2. Germline CDR1 reads SGHDN; CDR2 reads FVKESK. This CDR3 region has 16 residues. V was pared by 0 bases and J by 4 bases, with 5 bases of the junction left unmatched. The CDR3 here is CASSQESGSWYNEQFF. The CDR3 DNA is TGTGCCAGCAGCCAAGAAAGCGGGAGTTGGTACAATGAGCAGTTCTTC.

This clone was observed a few times. J is TRBJ1-5 and V is TRBV19; the D gene is possibly TRBD1 (5 bases). Deletions cut 5 bases from V and 5 bases from J, with 19 bases between. CDR1 is LNHDA and CDR2 is SQIVND in the germline V gene (reference sequence). The CDR3 runs to 16 residues. The CDR3 nucleotides are TGTGCCAGTAGTCTGAACGGGGGTGAGGGACATCAGCCCCAGCATTTT. Translation: CASSLNGGEGHQPQHF.

The chain employs TRBV2 and TRBJ1-3, with D perhaps matching TRBD1 (5 bases). CDR3 length: 17 residues. Trimming removed 5 bases at V and 8 bases at J, with 25 bases between. The V gene's germline CDR1 is SNHLY and CDR2 FYNNEI. DNA of the CDR3: TGTGCCAGCAGTTCGGCGGCCACAGGCCCCCAAGGAGACACCATATATTTT. It codes for CASSSAATGPQGDTIYF.

This clone is a singleton in its sample. V usage is TRBV4-2 and J usage is TRBJ2-2; 8 bases line up with TRBD2. CDR1 is LGHNA and CDR2 is YNFKEQ in the germline V gene. This CDR3 has 15 amino acids. The trim removed 4 bases at V and 7 bases at J, leaving 8 bases unmatched. In DNA, the CDR3 is TGTGCCAGCAGCCGGGGTAGCGGGAATAGCGGGGAGCTGTTTTTT. Protein product: CASSRGSGNSGELFF.

V and J are TRBV15 and TRBJ2-7; 8 bases are a match to TRBD2. Looked up from germline, CDR1 is LNHNV and CDR2 is YYDKDF (reference sequence). With 11 bases clipped from V and 2 bases from J, the junction kept 11 bases outside the gene matches. The CDR3 has 14 amino acids. The CDR3 nucleotides read TGTGCCGCGGATGACACGGGGGGGACCTACGAGCAGTACTTC. It yields the protein CAADDTGGTYEQYF.

The V gene is TRBV7-9, the J gene TRBJ2-7; 7 nucleotides align to TRBD1. CDR1 is SEHNR, CDR2 FQNEAQ, per germline (reference sequence). The CDR3 has 13 amino acids. Unmatched junction bases numbered 3, after V lost 1 base and J lost 6 bases. This CDR3 reads CASSLVPGGEQYF. The CDR3 DNA is TGTGCCAGCAGCTTAGTCCCAGGGGGCGAGCAGTACTTC.